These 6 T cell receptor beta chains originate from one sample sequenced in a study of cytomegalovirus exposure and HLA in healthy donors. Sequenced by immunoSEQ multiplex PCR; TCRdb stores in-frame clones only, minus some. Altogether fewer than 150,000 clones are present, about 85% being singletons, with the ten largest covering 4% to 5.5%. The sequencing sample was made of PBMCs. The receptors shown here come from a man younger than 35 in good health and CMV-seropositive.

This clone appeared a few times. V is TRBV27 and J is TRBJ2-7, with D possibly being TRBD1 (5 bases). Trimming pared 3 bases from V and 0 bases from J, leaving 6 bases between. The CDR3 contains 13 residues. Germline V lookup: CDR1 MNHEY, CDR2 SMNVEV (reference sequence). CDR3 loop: CASSLDTSYEQYF. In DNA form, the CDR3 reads TGTGCCAGCAGTTTGGACACCTCCTACGAGCAGTACTTC.

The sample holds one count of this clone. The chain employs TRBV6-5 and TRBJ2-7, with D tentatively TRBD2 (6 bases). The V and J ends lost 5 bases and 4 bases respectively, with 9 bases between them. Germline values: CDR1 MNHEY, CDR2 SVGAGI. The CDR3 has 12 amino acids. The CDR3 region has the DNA TGTGCCAGCAGTGCCAGCGGGTACGAGCAGTACTTC. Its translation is CASSASGYEQYF.

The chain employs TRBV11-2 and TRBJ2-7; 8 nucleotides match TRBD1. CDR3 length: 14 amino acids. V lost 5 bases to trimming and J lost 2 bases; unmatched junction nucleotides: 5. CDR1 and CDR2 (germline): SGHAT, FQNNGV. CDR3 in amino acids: CASSPTGGPYEQYF. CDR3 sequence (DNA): TGTGCCAGCAGCCCAACAGGGGGACCCTACGAGCAGTACTTC.

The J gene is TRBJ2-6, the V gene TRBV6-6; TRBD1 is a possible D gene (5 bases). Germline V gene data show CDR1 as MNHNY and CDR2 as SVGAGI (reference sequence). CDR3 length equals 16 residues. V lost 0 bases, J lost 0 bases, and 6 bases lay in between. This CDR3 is CASSYSGPSGANVLTF. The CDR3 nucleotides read TGTGCCAGCAGTTACTCGGGGCCCTCTGGGGCCAACGTCCTGACTTTC.

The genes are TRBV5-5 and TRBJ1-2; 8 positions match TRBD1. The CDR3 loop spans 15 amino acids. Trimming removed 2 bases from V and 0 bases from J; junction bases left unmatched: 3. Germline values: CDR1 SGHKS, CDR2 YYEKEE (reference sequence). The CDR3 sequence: CASSLGQGANYGYTF. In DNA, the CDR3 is TGTGCCAGCAGCTTAGGACAGGGCGCTAACTATGGCTACACCTTC.

The CDR3 sequence: CASSRGDYNSPLHF. The CDR3, as DNA: TGTGCCAGCAGCAGGGGTGATTATAATTCACCCCTCCACTTT. The chain uses TRBV7-2 and TRBJ1-6; possibly TRBD1 for D (5 bases). CDR3 length equals 14 residues. The germline CDR1 and CDR2 sequences are SGHTA and FQGNSA. V was cut by 5 bases and J by 4 bases, with 9 bases left in between. Using reference TRBV7-2 and TRBJ1-6 for the parts outside the CDR3, the full variable domain is GAGVSQSPSNKVTEKGKDVELRCDPISGHTALYWYRQSLGQGLEFLIYFQGNSAPDKSGLPSDRFSAERTGGSVSTLTIQRTQQEDSAVYLCASSRGDYNSPLHFGNGTRLTVT.